This paragraph reports one T cell receptor (beta chain). The sample originates from a study of CD8 T cells in Susac syndrome. An amount of RNA that ranged from roughly 0.45 to 1 ug was reverse transcribed with random hexamers. Multiplex PCR with immunoSEQ amplified the TCR beta CDR3 across 54 Vbeta and 13 Jbeta. Each CDR3 protein is one row after TCRdb ran MiXCR on the immunoSEQ multiplex PCR reads. Seen here are just over 150,000 distinct CDR3 sequences, 90% to 95% observed once, and the top ten hold more than 0.2%. Peripheral blood CD8+ and CD4+ T cells were profiled by TCR beta sequencing. TEMRA cells were FACS-enriched, and CD8+ and CD4+ T cells were isolated negatively. Losses at the gene ends were 5 bases for V and 5 bases for J; bases not matched to a gene: 9. The CDR3 runs to 15 residues. Germline CDR1 SGHNT, CDR2 YYREEE (reference sequence).

The rearrangement links TRBV5-4 to TRBJ2-5; 10 bases are a match to TRBD2. Material: CD8+ T cells from PBMCs. The sequence derives from a human donor with multiple sclerosis. CDR3: CASRSSGGRGETQYF. CDR3 coding DNA: TGTGCCAGCAGAAGTAGCGGGGGGCGTGGGGAGACCCAGTACTTC.